The 9 T cell receptor beta chains listed next were all sequenced from one sample in a study of breast tumors, draining lymph nodes, adjacent tissues. Axillary draining lymph nodes of breast cancer patients supplied the node samples. TCRdb independently ran MiXCR on the multiplex PCR reads; one entry per CDR3 protein. The repertoire consists of about 270,000 distinct CDR3 sequences, with more than 30% occurring once and the leading ten covering roughly 1.1%. Sequences were obtained from axillary lymph node tissue. The receptors shown here come from a female donor with breast cancer. Some clones in this sample may be carry-over from other donors' samples.

In regard to this clonotype: The junction differs from germline at one of its ends, possibly a read error. V usage is TRBV7-8 and J usage is TRBJ2-7; the D call may be TRBD1 or TRBD2 (5 bases each). Germline lookup yields CDR1 SGHVS and CDR2 FQNEAQ. The CDR3 loop spans 14 amino acids. CDR3 sequence reads: CASSLGTDPYEQYF. CDR3 nucleotide sequence: TGTGCCAGCAGTTTAGGGACGGACCCCTACGAGCAGTACTTC.

The rearrangement joins TRBV28 to TRBJ1-3; D call uncertain. The germline V gene has CDR1 MDHEN and CDR2 SYDVKM. This CDR3 has 16 amino acids. V was shortened by 6 bases and J by 0 bases, with 15 bases between the two germline ends. In DNA, the CDR3 is TGTGCCAGCAGCCCTCCCGGGGAGAGCTCTGGAAACACCATATATTTT. Its protein is CASSPPGESSGNTIYF.

This clonotype was recorded at least ten times. V gene TRBV5-6 combines with J gene TRBJ2-1; 11 bases agree with TRBD1. The CDR3 covers 17 residues. The ends lost 5 bases at V and 7 bases at J; junction bases unmatched: 14. CDR1 is SGHDT, CDR2 YYEEEE, per germline. CDR3 sequence (DNA): TGTGCCAGCAGTAAGCGTTTAGGGACAGGGGGGTGGAATGAGCAGTTCTTC. Translating gives CASSKRLGTGGWNEQFF. The entire variable domain, with the rest obtained from reference TRBV5-6 and TRBJ2-1, is as follows: DAGVTQSPTHLIKTRGQQVTLRCSPKSGHDTVSWYQQALGQGPQFIFQYYEEEERQRGNFPDRFSGHQFPNYSSELNVNALLLGDSALYLCASSKRLGTGGWNEQFFGPGTRLTVL.

Many counts were recorded for this clonotype. V is TRBV24-1 and J is TRBJ2-5; 8 nucleotides align to TRBD1. This CDR3 has 14 residues. Germline assignment: CDR1 KGHDR and CDR2 SFDVKD. V lost 2 bases and J lost 5; bases outside the gene matches: 3. CDR3 coding DNA: TGTGCCACCAGTGATTCGGACAGGGAGGAGACCCAGTACTTC. It encodes CATSDSDREETQYF.

Of note for this clonotype: A much larger clone sits a single nucleotide away, making a read error possible. The rearrangement links TRBV5-1 to TRBJ2-1; D remains ambiguous. The germline gives CDR1 SGHRS, CDR2 YFSETQ. V was trimmed by 10 bases and J by 0 bases, leaving 20 bases between them. There are 16 residues in the CDR3. The CDR3 is CAGTFDPQSSYNEQFF. The CDR3 coding sequence is TGCGCCGGCACCTTTGACCCACAAAGCTCCTACAATGAGCAGTTCTTC.

This clonotype has just a few counts. V is TRBV4-1 and J is TRBJ1-4; tentatively, D is TRBD1 (6 bases). V lost 4 bases, J lost 0 bases, and 12 bases lay in between. Germline V gene sequence: CDR1 MGHRA, CDR2 YSYEKL. This CDR3 has 16 amino acids. The CDR3 reads CASSPGGAATNEKLFF. The CDR3 DNA is TGCGCCAGCAGCCCCGGGGGGGCTGCAACTAATGAAAAACTGTTTTTT.

Details on this clonotype: A single base separates this from a much larger clone, so it may be a read error. The J gene is TRBJ2-3, the V gene TRBV5-4; D remains ambiguous. The CDR3 extends over 12 amino acids. The germline gives CDR1 SGHNT, CDR2 YYREEE (reference sequence). In DNA, the CDR3 is TGTGCCAGCAGCTTCGGTAGGGATACGCAGTGTTTT. As protein: CASSFGRDTQCF.

This clonotype has at least ten counts. The CDR3 is CASSPWGQGSNQPQHF. For the CDR3, the DNA is TGTGCCAGTAGTCCATGGGGACAGGGAAGCAATCAGCCCCAGCATTTT. The chain uses TRBV19 and TRBJ1-5; 9 bases line up with TRBD1. The germline V gene encodes CDR1 LNHDA and CDR2 SQIVND (reference sequence). J gave up 1 base and V 5 bases, and 6 bases lay outside the gene matches. There are 16 residues in the CDR3.

This clonotype was picked up many times. V usage is TRBV7-2 and J usage is TRBJ2-7; tentatively, D is TRBD1 (6 bases). V was trimmed by 1 base and J by 3 bases, leaving 13 bases between them. This CDR3 region has 15 residues. Germline CDR1 SGHTA, CDR2 FQGNSA. The CDR3 is CASSLERGQSYEQYF. The CDR3 DNA is TGTGCCAGCAGCTTAGAGAGAGGACAGAGCTACGAGCAGTACTTC.